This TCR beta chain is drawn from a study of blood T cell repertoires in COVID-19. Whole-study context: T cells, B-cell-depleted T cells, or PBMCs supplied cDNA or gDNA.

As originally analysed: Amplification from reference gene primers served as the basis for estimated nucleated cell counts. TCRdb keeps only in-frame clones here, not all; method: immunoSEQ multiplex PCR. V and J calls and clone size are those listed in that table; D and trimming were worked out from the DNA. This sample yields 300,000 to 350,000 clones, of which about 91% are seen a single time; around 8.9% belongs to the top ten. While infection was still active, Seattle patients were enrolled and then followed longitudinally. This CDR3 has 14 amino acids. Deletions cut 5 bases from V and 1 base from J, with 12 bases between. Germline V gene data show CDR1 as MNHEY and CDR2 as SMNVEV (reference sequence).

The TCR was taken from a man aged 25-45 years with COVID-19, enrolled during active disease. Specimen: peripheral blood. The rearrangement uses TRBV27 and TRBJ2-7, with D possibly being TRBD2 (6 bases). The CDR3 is CASSVRDSSYEQYF. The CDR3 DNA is TGTGCCAGCAGTGTACGGGACTCTTCCTACGAGCAGTACTTC.